The 22 T cell receptor beta chains below come from one sample, sequenced in a study of cytomegalovirus exposure and HLA in healthy donors. PCR involved 60 Vbeta and 13 Jbeta primers. TCRdb's copy holds only in-frame clones and misses some; the assay was immunoSEQ multiplex PCR. This sample carries 150,000 to 200,000 clones, around 80% of them seen once, and the ten largest clones take 4.5% to 6%. The sequenced sample consisted of PBMCs. These receptor sequences come from a middle-aged man in good health and CMV-seronegative.

The rearrangement uses TRBV6-5 and TRBJ1-3; 7 bases match TRBD1. CDR1 is MNHEY, CDR2 SVGAGI, per germline. The CDR3 has 15 amino acids. Trimming removed 5 bases from V and 0 bases from J; junction bases left unmatched: 4. The CDR3 sequence: CASSRQGSSGNTIYF. The CDR3 DNA reads TGTGCCAGCAGTAGACAGGGTAGCTCTGGAAACACCATATATTTT.

This clone was seen once. The gene calls are TRBV5-4 and TRBJ2-2; 8 bases map to TRBD1. CDR3 length: 16 amino acids. V gave up 5 bases and J gave up 3 bases; unmatched junction bases: 9. Per germline, CDR1 SGHNT and CDR2 YYREEE (reference sequence). For the CDR3, the DNA is TGTGCCAGCAGGAGGGGACAGGCACAGGACACCGGGGAGCTGTTTTTT. Residues: CASRRGQAQDTGELFF.

This clone was counted only a few times. This chain uses TRBV5-1 with TRBJ1-4; 9 nucleotides align to TRBD1. J gave up 8 bases and V 4 bases, and 9 bases lay outside the gene matches. This CDR3 is 15 amino acids long. Germline loops: CDR1 SGHRS, CDR2 YFSETQ. The CDR3 reads CASSGTGGSEEKLFF. CDR3 in DNA: TGCGCCAGCAGCGGAACAGGGGGCTCGGAGGAAAAACTGTTTTTT.

The chain has TRBV7-2 and TRBJ1-3, with D unresolved. Deletions cut 1 base from V and 8 bases from J, with 6 bases between. The CDR3 is 12 residues long. Per germline, CDR1 SGHTA and CDR2 FQGNSA. The CDR3 is CASSLGRDTIYF. CDR3 coding DNA: TGTGCCAGCAGCTTAGGACGGGACACCATATATTTT.

The V gene is TRBV7-9, the J gene TRBJ2-7; weak D call: TRBD2 (6 bases). The V gene's germline CDR1 is SEHNR and CDR2 FQNEAQ (reference sequence). CDR3 length: 14 residues. V dropped 1 base and J dropped 3 bases, with 10 bases sitting between them. CDR3 sequence: CASSLVGGNYEQYF. As DNA, the CDR3 is TGTGCCAGCAGCTTAGTTGGGGGGAACTACGAGCAGTACTTC.

The chain recombines TRBV10-2 with TRBJ1-3; 7 nucleotides match TRBD1. V lost 0 bases, J lost 4 bases, and 3 bases stayed unmatched. CDR3 length equals 15 residues. Germline CDR1 and CDR2: WSHSY and SAAADI. The CDR3 region is CASSESGGIGNTIYF. The CDR3 region has the DNA TGCGCCAGCAGTGAGTCAGGGGGCATCGGAAACACCATATATTTT.

The chain joins TRBV10-3 to TRBJ1-4; D gene uncertain. Germline CDR1 is ENHRY and CDR2 is SYGVKD. V was cut by 3 bases and J by 2 bases, with 16 bases left in between. The CDR3 is made up of 17 amino acids. CDR3 protein: CAISELGLVSTNEKLFF. The CDR3 region has the DNA TGTGCCATCAGTGAACTCGGCCTAGTCTCCACTAATGAAAAACTGTTTTTT.

The table lists this clone with a few counts. In nucleotides, the CDR3 is TGCGCCAGCAGCCAGGGACAGACTAACTATGGCTACACCTTC. Translated: CASSQGQTNYGYTF. The V call is TRBV5-1, the J call TRBJ1-2; 7 bases fit TRBD1. This CDR3 has 14 amino acids. CDR1 and CDR2 from the germline V gene are SGHRS and YFSETQ. V lost 4 bases, J lost 0 bases, and 3 bases stayed unmatched.

The V call is TRBV29-1, the J call TRBJ2-3; TRBD1 is a possible D gene (7 bases). Trimming cost V 4 bases and J 2 bases, with 13 bases left between them. CDR3 length equals 14 residues. From germline, CDR1 is SQVTM and CDR2 ANQGSEA. The CDR3 DNA is TGCAGCGTTGTATCAGGGGGGCTCACAGATACGCAGTATTTT. This sequence encodes CSVVSGGLTDTQYF.

The chain joins TRBV7-9 to TRBJ2-3, with D tentatively TRBD2 (5 bases). The V gene's germline CDR1 is SEHNR and CDR2 FQNEAQ (reference sequence). Trimming removed 6 bases at V and 4 bases at J, with 14 bases between. The CDR3 totals 14 residues. The CDR3 spells CASRQRGSADTQYF. CDR3 nucleotide sequence: TGTGCCAGCAGACAGAGAGGGAGTGCAGATACGCAGTATTTT.

The V and J genes are TRBV4-3 and TRBJ2-2; 9 positions agree with TRBD2. CDR1 is LGHNA, CDR2 YSLEER, per germline. The CDR3 loop spans 15 amino acids. J lost 7 bases, V lost 4 bases, and 7 bases had no gene match. The CDR3 spells CASSPLAGDNGELFF. The CDR3 DNA reads as TGCGCCAGCAGCCCCTTAGCGGGAGACAACGGGGAGCTGTTTTTT.

V gene TRBV6-5 combines with J gene TRBJ2-5, with 7 bases fitting TRBD1. Germline CDR1 and CDR2: MNHEY and SVGAGI. CDR3 length equals 14 residues. V dropped 0 bases and J dropped 2; count of bases not matched to a gene: 0. The CDR3 DNA is TGTGCCAGCAGTTACTCGACAGGGCAAGAGACCCAGTACTTC. As protein: CASSYSTGQETQYF.

The chain's CDR3 is CASSTQGQGGYGYTF. The CDR3, as DNA: TGTGCCAGCAGCACCCAAGGACAGGGAGGCTATGGCTACACCTTC. This chain uses TRBV9 with TRBJ1-2; 8 nucleotides match TRBD1. Trimming cost V 4 bases and J 4 bases; bases outside gene matches: 9. The germline CDR1 and CDR2 sequences are SGDLS and YYNGEE. This CDR3 is built from 15 residues.

The CDR3 DNA reads as TGTGCCAGCAGCGGACGGACAGGGATGAACACTGAAGCTTTCTTT. Its protein is CASSGRTGMNTEAFF. V usage is TRBV13 and J usage is TRBJ1-1, with 8 bases that match TRBD1. The CDR3 runs to 15 residues. Per germline, CDR1 PRHDT and CDR2 FYEKMQ (reference sequence). Losses at the gene ends were 5 bases for V and 0 bases for J; bases not matched to a gene: 5. The full variable domain, rest sourced from reference TRBV13 and TRBJ1-1, is AAGVIQSPRHLIKEKRETATLKCYPIPRHDTVYWYQQGPGQDPQFLISFYEKMQSDKGSIPDRFSAQQFSDYHSELNMSSLELGDSALYFCASSGRTGMNTEAFFGQGTRLTVV.

This clone was counted once. The CDR3 is CASSLGGIGTDTQYF. As DNA, the CDR3 is TGTGCCAGCAGCCTCGGCGGGATTGGCACAGATACGCAGTATTTT. The rearrangement links TRBV14 to TRBJ2-3; D may be TRBD2 (6 bases). Per germline, CDR1 SGHDN and CDR2 FVKESK. The CDR3 covers 15 residues. The germline V and J ends were trimmed by 4 bases and 1 base, with 12 bases remaining between them.

The chain carries TRBV27 and TRBJ2-3; D gene unclear. The CDR3 sequence is 14 residues long. The germline V gene has CDR1 MNHEY and CDR2 SMNVEV (reference sequence). V shed 6 bases and J shed 4 bases, with 14 bases lying between them. The CDR3 DNA is TGTGCCAGCAGCCCCGTGTCGCGTCCAGATACGCAGTATTTT. Its protein product is CASSPVSRPDTQYF.

This CDR3 reads CASSVGAASNQPQHF. The DNA of the CDR3 is TGTGCCAGCAGCGTAGGGGCAGCCTCCAATCAGCCCCAGCATTTT. The chain is built from TRBV9 and TRBJ1-5; the D is unclear. Trimming removed 0 bases from V and 3 bases from J, with 10 bases in between. The germline CDR1 and CDR2 sequences are SGDLS and YYNGEE. The CDR3 consists of 15 residues.

The chain combines TRBV6-5 with TRBJ2-5; TRBD2 matches at 7 bases. The last part of the DNA fits TRBJ2-7 better; the J call may be wrong. This CDR3 comprises 13 residues. CDR1 is MNHEY, CDR2 SVGAGI, per germline. The CDR3 DNA follows: TGTGCCAGCGGGCGAGCGGGGACCTACGAGCAGTACTTC. Protein sequence: CASGRAGTYEQYF.

The chain is built from TRBV7-2 and TRBJ2-7; TRBD2 matches at 7 bases. The junction had 10 bases not matched to a gene; V was cut back by 6 bases and J by 2 bases. The CDR3 is 15 residues long. Germline lookup yields CDR1 SGHTA and CDR2 FQGNSA. Here the CDR3 DNA reads TGTGCCAGCAGTCTTACTAGCGTTAGACCCTACGAGCAGTACTTC. This encodes CASSLTSVRPYEQYF.

This chain uses TRBV19 with TRBJ1-1, with D possibly being TRBD1 (5 bases). The CDR3 totals 13 residues. CDR1 LNHDA and CDR2 SQIVND come from the germline V gene (reference sequence). V was pared by 4 bases and J by 5 bases, with 11 bases between. The CDR3 here is CASSTTVKTEAFF. The CDR3 DNA follows: TGTGCCAGTAGTACGACAGTCAAGACTGAAGCTTTCTTT.

This sequence joins TRBV7-3 and TRBJ2-1, with 10 bases identical to TRBD1. CDR1 is SGHTA, CDR2 FQGTGA, per germline. With 5 bases clipped from V and 7 bases from J, the junction kept 8 bases outside the gene matches. The CDR3 is 15 residues long. The CDR3 reads CASSRRQGAPNEQFF. DNA of the CDR3: TGTGCCAGCAGCCGACGACAGGGGGCGCCAAATGAGCAGTTCTTC.

V is TRBV14 and J is TRBJ1-5; the match to TRBD1 covers 10 bases. Germline CDR1 reads SGHDN; CDR2 reads FVKESK. This CDR3 has 13 residues. Trimming cost V 4 bases and J 7 bases; bases outside gene matches: 1. The CDR3 DNA sequence: TGTGCCAGCAGCCGGACAGGGGGACAGCCCCAGCATTTT. Amino acid sequence: CASSRTGGQPQHF.